Reported below is one T cell receptor beta chain. Its antigen is not identified. The sample originates from a study of Tregs in tolerant kidney transplant recipients. Overall study: Sorting of CD4+CD25+CD127- cells followed roughly 3-day belatacept mixed lymphocyte reactions, sometimes with roughly 5-day graft donor restimulation.

Regarding the study as a whole: Validation in larger populations is needed because few patients were studied.

The germline V gene encodes CDR1 MGHRA and CDR2 YSYEKL. The CDR3 totals 18 residues. The ends were cut back, 3 bases at V and 4 bases at J, with 22 bases in the middle. Profiling relied on immunoSEQ multiplex PCR, and the TCRdb table lists in-frame clones only, not all of them. The data hold about 44,000 clones, with nearly 97% observed a single time. This receptor was taken from a human donor in good health. Material for sequencing was Tregs from blood cultured with allogeneic cells. V and J are TRBV4-1 and TRBJ1-5, with D possibly TRBD1 on 5 matching bases. The CDR3 nucleotides read TGCGCCAGCAGCCATGATAGCTACCCAGGGCGCCGGAATCAGCCCCAGCATTTT. Its translation is CASSHDSYPGRRNQPQHF.